This is a list of T cell receptor beta chains from one sample in a study of beta chain features in type 1 diabetes. This table comes from immunoSEQ multiplex PCR, and its TCRdb copy is limited to in-frame clones, with some not included. The profile shows 900,000 or so clones, roughly 17% of them singletons. The sample was naive CD4+ T cells from blood. These receptors originate from a woman aged 18-29 years in good health. The CDR3 runs from the conserved cysteine through the conserved F or W. Fields, in order: J gene, V gene, D gene, clone size, CDR3 protein, CDR3 DNA. The D gene is left open where the match is weak. Part of the rows lack a size; the others show once, few, many or a class for expanded clones.

TRBJ2-3 | TRBV5-1 | . | . | CASSFLVTDTQYF | TGCGCCAGCAGCTTTCTGGTCACAGATACGCAGTATTTT
TRBJ2-7 | TRBV6-1 | . | . | CASGRLTYEQYF | TGTGCCTCCGGCAGGCTCACCTACGAGCAGTACTTC
TRBJ2-1 | TRBV28 | . | . | CASSLSFWRGGEQFF | TGTGCCAGCAGTTTAAGCTTTTGGCGAGGAGGTGAGCAGTTCTTC
TRBJ2-5 | TRBV6-5 | . | . | CASRGPPVQETQYF | TGTGCCAGCAGAGGCCCCCCGGTCCAAGAGACCCAGTACTTC
TRBJ2-5 | TRBV10-3 | TRBD1 | . | CATGQGQETQYF | TGTGCCACAGGACAGGGACAAGAGACCCAGTACTTC
TRBJ1-3 | TRBV7-9 | . | many | CASSKGLRDTIYF | TGTGCCAGCAGCAAGGGACTGCGGGACACCATATATTTT
TRBJ2-5 | TRBV28 | . | . | CASSPWGGEETQYF | TGTGCCAGCAGTCCCTGGGGCGGTGAAGAGACCCAGTACTTC
TRBJ2-1 | TRBV7-2 | TRBD2 | . | CASSSTPGTSGMTGQFF | TGTGCCAGCAGCTCGACGCCCGGGACTAGCGGGATGACCGGGCAGTTCTTC
TRBJ2-7 | TRBV10-3 | . | . | CAIRQNGYEQYF | TGTGCCATCAGACAAAACGGCTACGAGCAGTACTTC
TRBJ2-5 | TRBV5-4 | . | . | CASSSGTAARPGTQYF | TGTGCCAGCAGCTCAGGTACAGCGGCCCGACCAGGAACCCAGTACTTC
TRBJ1-5 | TRBV6-1 | . | few | CASSEDRGGLSNQPQHF | TGTGCCAGCAGTGAAGATAGGGGGGGGCTAAGCAATCAGCCCCAGCATTTT
TRBJ1-5 | TRBV14 | TRBD1 | . | CASSHSGQGPPLNQPQHF | TGTGCCAGCAGCCATTCAGGACAGGGGCCGCCCCTCAATCAGCCCCAGCATTTT
TRBJ2-5 | TRBV28 | . | . | CASSSFGGSVETQYF | TGTGCCAGCAGTTCCTTTGGCGGCTCGGTAGAGACCCAGTACTTC
TRBJ2-1 | TRBV7-2 | . | . | CASSFGFRTGQFF | TGTGCCAGCAGCTTTGGGTTCCGTACAGGGCAGTTCTTC
TRBJ2-2 | TRBV7-3 | . | . | CASSLGAAGTGELFF | TGTGCCAGCAGCTTAGGAGCCGCGGGCACCGGGGAGCTGTTTTTT
TRBJ1-3 | TRBV15 | . | . | CATSRVRQNTIYF | TGTGCCACCAGCAGAGTACGGCAGAACACCATATATTTT
TRBJ2-7 | TRBV21-1 | . | . | CASSRGTTYEQYF | TGTGCCAGCAGTAGGGGGACAACCTACGAGCAGTACTTC
TRBJ1-5 | TRBV29-1 | . | few | CSVGGNQPQHF | TGCAGCGTTGGCGGCAATCAGCCCCAGCATTTT
TRBJ2-4 | TRBV5-4 | TRBD2 | . | CASSPSRDGGNIQYF | TGTGCCAGCAGCCCCTCCCGGGACGGGGGGAACATTCAGTACTTC
TRBJ2-7 | TRBV5-1 | . | . | CASSFGEFYEQYF | TGCGCCAGCAGCTTCGGGGAGTTCTACGAGCAGTACTTC
TRBJ2-2 | TRBV18 | TRBD2 | . | CASSPQRGNTGELFF | TGTGCCAGCTCACCACAGCGGGGGAACACCGGGGAGCTGTTTTTT
TRBJ1-2 | TRBV7-9 | TRBD1 | . | CASSLAGTGYTF | TGTGCCAGCAGCTTGGCCGGGACAGGGTACACCTTC
TRBJ1-2 | TRBV5-4 | . | few | CASSQKVDSSMGYTF | TGTGCCAGCAGCCAAAAGGTCGACAGTTCTATGGGCTACACCTTC
TRBJ2-7 | TRBV5-1 | . | . | CASSLSIAASSYEQYF | TGCGCCAGCAGCTTGTCTATAGCTGCCAGCTCCTACGAGCAGTACTTC
TRBJ1-2 | TRBV27 | . | . | CASSPRPGSGYTF | TGTGCCAGCAGTCCGAGGCCAGGGAGTGGCTACACCTTC
TRBJ1-2 | TRBV5-5 | . | few | CASSLSPDRSYGYTF | TGTGCCAGCAGCTTGTCCCCCGACCGAAGCTATGGCTACACCTTC
TRBJ2-3 | TRBV7-2 | . | few | CASSHPTGRTRTDTQYF | TGTGCCAGCAGCCACCCGACAGGGAGGACACGCACAGATACGCAGTATTTT
TRBJ2-7 | TRBV5-1 | TRBD2 | . | CASSLAGGSTYEQYF | TGCGCCAGCAGCCTGGCTGGCGGGAGTACGTACGAGCAGTACTTC
TRBJ1-1 | TRBV5-1 | . | . | CASSIRGSRKTEAFF | TGCGCCAGCAGCATCAGGGGTTCTCGTAAAACTGAAGCTTTCTTT
TRBJ2-1 | TRBV7-3 | . | . | CASSLLGGLEQFF | TGTGCCAGCAGCTTATTGGGGGGCCTTGAGCAGTTCTTC
TRBJ1-6 | TRBV23-1 | . | few | CASSQTRGRNSPLHF | TGCGCCAGCAGTCAGACAAGGGGCCGAAATTCACCCCTCCACTTT
TRBJ2-7 | TRBV2 | . | few | CASRVEYEQYF | TGTGCCAGCAGGGTTGAATACGAGCAGTACTTC
TRBJ2-7 | TRBV11-1 | TRBD2 | . | CASSSSGTFSYEQYF | TGTGCCAGCAGCTCAAGCGGGACTTTCTCCTACGAGCAGTACTTC
TRBJ2-3 | TRBV7-3 | . | . | CASSLYSLTDTQYF | TGTGCCAGCAGCTTATACAGTCTCACAGATACGCAGTATTTT
TRBJ2-7 | TRBV4-2 | . | . | CASSQGTISYEQYF | TGTGCCAGCAGCCAAGGGACTATATCCTACGAGCAGTACTTC
TRBJ1-5 | TRBV18 | TRBD1 | few | CASSINTIRTGGEPQHF | TGTGCCAGCTCGATTAACACAATAAGGACAGGGGGGGAGCCCCAGCATTTT
TRBJ1-1 | TRBV29-1 | . | few | CSVKGRMNTEAFF | TGCAGCGTTAAGGGACGGATGAACACTGAAGCTTTCTTT
TRBJ2-5 | TRBV19 | TRBD2 | few | CASSMKREGRTQYF | TGTGCCAGTAGTATGAAGCGGGAGGGCCGGACCCAGTACTTC
TRBJ1-2 | TRBV28 | TRBD1 | . | CASSPGQGGGYTF | TGTGCCAGCAGCCCGGGACAGGGTGGCGGCTACACCTTC
TRBJ2-3 | TRBV10-3 | TRBD2 | few | CAIRTNSGSPDTQYF | TGTGCCATCAGGACCAATAGCGGGAGTCCAGATACGCAGTATTTT
TRBJ2-5 | TRBV28 | . | few | CASSTPPQSPVQYF | TGTGCCAGCAGTACCCCACCCCAAAGTCCTGTTCAGTACTTC
TRBJ2-5 | TRBV5-1 | . | few | CASSLRQGGETQYF | TGCGCCAGCAGCTTGCGGCAGGGCGGGGAGACCCAGTACTTC
TRBJ1-2 | TRBV13 | TRBD1 | . | CASSPPGTGQKSNYGYTF | TGTGCCAGCAGCCCCCCAGGGACAGGCCAAAAATCTAACTATGGCTACACCTTC
TRBJ2-2 | TRBV7-2 | . | . | CASSLSKVAVPGELFF | TGTGCCAGCAGCTTATCCAAAGTTGCCGTCCCCGGGGAGCTGTTTTTT
TRBJ1-2 | TRBV5-6 | . | . | CASSDPRAPNYGYTF | TGTGCCAGCAGCGATCCTAGAGCCCCTAACTATGGCTACACCTTC
TRBJ2-5 | TRBV5-6 | TRBD1 | few | CASSPLGQGAGETQYF | TGTGCCAGCAGCCCGCTTGGGCAGGGGGCAGGGGAGACCCAGTACTTC
TRBJ1-5 | TRBV6-5 | . | few | CASSYSRGNQPQHF | TGTGCCAGCAGTTACTCGAGGGGGAATCAGCCCCAGCATTTT
TRBJ2-7 | TRBV4-2 | TRBD1 | . | CASSHEGQGAYEQYF | TGTGCCAGCAGCCACGAGGGACAGGGGGCCTACGAGCAGTACTTC
TRBJ1-5 | TRBV2 | . | . | CASSERSSNQPQHF | TGTGCCAGCAGTGAAAGGTCTAGCAATCAGCCCCAGCATTTT
TRBJ2-1 | TRBV7-9 | . | few | CASSFGWDEQFF | TGTGCCAGCAGCTTTGGCTGGGATGAGCAGTTCTTC
TRBJ1-1 | TRBV29-1 | TRBD1 | . | CSVRYGTGNTEAFF | TGCAGCGTAAGATACGGGACAGGGAACACTGAAGCTTTCTTT
TRBJ2-2 | TRBV25-1 | . | . | CASSSTFNTGELFF | TGTGCCAGCAGTTCGACTTTTAACACCGGGGAGCTGTTTTTT
TRBJ2-7 | TRBV4-1 | . | . | CASSHRPGPGEQYF | TGCGCCAGCAGCCACAGACCGGGGCCAGGCGAGCAGTACTTC
TRBJ2-5 | TRBV13 | . | few | CASSTGRKETQYF | TGTGCCAGCAGCACCGGAAGGAAAGAGACCCAGTACTTC
TRBJ1-1 | TRBV27 | TRBD1 | . | CASSMSTQGITEAFF | TGTGCCAGCTCCATGTCTACACAGGGGATCACTGAAGCTTTCTTT
TRBJ2-1 | TRBV9 | . | . | CASSVLGNSYNEQFF | TGTGCCAGCAGCGTTCTCGGGAACTCCTACAATGAGCAGTTCTTC
TRBJ2-2 | TRBV5-1 | . | few | CASSSGVHTGELFF | TGCGCCAGCAGCTCAGGGGTACACACCGGGGAGCTGTTTTTT